This TCR beta chain was captured in a study of cytomegalovirus exposure and HLA in healthy donors. Sequenced by immunoSEQ multiplex PCR; TCRdb stores in-frame clones only, minus some. The sample consists of roughly 150,000 clones, roughly 80% of them appearing once. The V end was cut by 2 bases, the J end by 3 bases, with 8 bases between. CDR3 size: 13 residues. Germline loops: CDR1 LNHDA, CDR2 SQIVND (reference sequence). Regarding the study as a whole: Reported performance of the classifier showed diagnosis of cytomegalovirus status with high specificity and sensitivity. CMV antigen specificity of three CMV-associated chains was confirmed in vitro.

To note about this clone: Its antigen remains unidentified.

Among the 110 or so subjects of the validation cohort, separate from the 666-subject first cohort, were the donors. Sequencing was performed on PBMCs. The receptor comes from a man aged 25 to 40 in good health and CMV-seropositive. This sequence joins TRBV19 and TRBJ2-7, with unresolved D. The CDR3 DNA reads as TGTGCCAGTAGTATATCGGTGTACTACGAGCAGTACTTC. Translation gives CASSISVYYEQYF.